Sequencing of this T cell receptor (beta chain) was carried out in a study of T cells in localized non-small cell lung cancer. Comment on this clone: What it binds is unknown.

General observations from the study: Adjacent lung exhibited a median of about 57 among the 100 most abundant tumor clones. Longer overall survival was seen with higher T cell density measured in blood. Heterogeneity within the tumor remains possible, as just one region underwent sequencing.

The CDR3 runs 15 residues. The V and J ends lost 10 bases and 0 bases, in that order; junction bases with no gene match: 9. The V gene's germline CDR1 is MDHEN and CDR2 SYDVKM. Profiled with immunoSEQ multiplex PCR; TCRdb holds only in-frame clones, not every one. The table lists 1,500 to 2,000 clones, over 20% of them singletons, with less than 20% in the top ten. This TCR was sampled from a female donor aged 60 or older with stage II squamous cell lung carcinoma. The sequences come from lung tumor tissue, collected before any cancer treatment. The chain carries TRBV28 and TRBJ2-1, with 7 positions matching TRBD2. This chain's CDR3 is CATSPSGYSYNEQFF. CDR3 in DNA: TGTGCCACCTCGCCTAGCGGTTACTCCTACAATGAGCAGTTCTTC.